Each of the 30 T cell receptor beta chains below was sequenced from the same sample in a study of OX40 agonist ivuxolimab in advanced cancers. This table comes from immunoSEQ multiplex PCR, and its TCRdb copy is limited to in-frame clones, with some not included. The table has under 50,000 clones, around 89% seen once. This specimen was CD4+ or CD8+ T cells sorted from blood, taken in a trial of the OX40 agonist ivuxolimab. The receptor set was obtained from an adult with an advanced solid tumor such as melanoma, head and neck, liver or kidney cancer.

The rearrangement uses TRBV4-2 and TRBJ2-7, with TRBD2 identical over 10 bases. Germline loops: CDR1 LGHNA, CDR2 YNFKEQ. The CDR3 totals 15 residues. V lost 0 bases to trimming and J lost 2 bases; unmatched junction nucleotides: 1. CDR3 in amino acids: CASSQETSGTYEQYF. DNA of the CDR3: TGTGCCAGCAGCCAAGAAACTAGCGGGACCTACGAGCAGTACTTC.

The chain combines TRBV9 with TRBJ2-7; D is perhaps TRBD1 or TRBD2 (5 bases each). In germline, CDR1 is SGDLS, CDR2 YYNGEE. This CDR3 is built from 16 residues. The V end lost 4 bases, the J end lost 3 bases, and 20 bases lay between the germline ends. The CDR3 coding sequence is TGTGCCAGCAGCCCCAGCGGCAGGGTGGCAAACTACGAGCAGTACTTC. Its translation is CASSPSGRVANYEQYF. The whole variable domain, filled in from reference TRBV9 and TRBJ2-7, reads DSGVTQTPKHLITATGQRVTLRCSPRSGDLSVYWYQQSLDQGLQFLIQYYNGEERAKGNILERFSAQQFPDLHSELNLSSLELGDSALYFCASSPSGRVANYEQYFGPGTRLTVT.

The CDR3: CASSAEQGSFTNEKLFF. The CDR3 region has the DNA TGTGCCAGCAGCGCTGAACAGGGGTCGTTCACTAATGAAAAACTGTTTTTT. J is TRBJ1-4 and V is TRBV9, with 7 bases that match TRBD1. CDR1 is SGDLS and CDR2 is YYNGEE in the germline V gene. The ends lost 3 bases at V and 2 bases at J; junction bases unmatched: 10. This CDR3 comprises 17 residues. The variable domain in full, completed from reference TRBV9 and TRBJ1-4, reads DSGVTQTPKHLITATGQRVTLRCSPRSGDLSVYWYQQSLDQGLQFLIQYYNGEERAKGNILERFSAQQFPDLHSELNLSSLELGDSALYFCASSAEQGSFTNEKLFFGSGTQLSVL.

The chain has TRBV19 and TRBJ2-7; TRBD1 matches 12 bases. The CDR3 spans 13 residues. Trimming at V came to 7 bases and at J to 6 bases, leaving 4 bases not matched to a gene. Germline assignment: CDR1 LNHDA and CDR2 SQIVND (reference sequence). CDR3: CASIGTGGSEQYF. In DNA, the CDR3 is TGTGCCAGTATCGGGACAGGGGGCAGCGAGCAGTACTTC.

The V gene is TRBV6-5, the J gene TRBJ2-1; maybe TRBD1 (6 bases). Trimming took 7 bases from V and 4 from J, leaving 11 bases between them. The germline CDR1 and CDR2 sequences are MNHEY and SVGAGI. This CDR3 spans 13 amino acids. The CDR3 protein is CASTPTGYNEQFF. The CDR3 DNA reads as TGTGCCAGCACTCCAACAGGGTACAATGAGCAGTTCTTC.

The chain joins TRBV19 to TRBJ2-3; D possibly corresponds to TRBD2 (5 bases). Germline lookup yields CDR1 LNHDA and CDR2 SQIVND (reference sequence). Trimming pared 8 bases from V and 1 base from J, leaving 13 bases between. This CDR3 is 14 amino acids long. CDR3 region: CASQTPGGTDTQYF. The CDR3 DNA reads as TGTGCCAGTCAAACCCCCGGGGGCACAGATACGCAGTATTTT.

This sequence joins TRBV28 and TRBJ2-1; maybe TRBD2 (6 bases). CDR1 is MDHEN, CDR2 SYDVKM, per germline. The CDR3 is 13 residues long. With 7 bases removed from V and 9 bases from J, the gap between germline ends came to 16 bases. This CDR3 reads CASKRELGSEQFF. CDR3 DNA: TGTGCCAGCAAACGGGAGTTGGGTTCTGAGCAGTTCTTC.

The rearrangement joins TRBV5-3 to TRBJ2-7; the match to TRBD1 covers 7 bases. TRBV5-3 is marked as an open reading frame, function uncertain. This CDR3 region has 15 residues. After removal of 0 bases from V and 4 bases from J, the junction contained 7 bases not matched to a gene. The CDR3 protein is CARSLEANRGYEQYF. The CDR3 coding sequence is TGTGCCAGAAGCTTGGAGGCTAACAGGGGATACGAGCAGTACTTC.

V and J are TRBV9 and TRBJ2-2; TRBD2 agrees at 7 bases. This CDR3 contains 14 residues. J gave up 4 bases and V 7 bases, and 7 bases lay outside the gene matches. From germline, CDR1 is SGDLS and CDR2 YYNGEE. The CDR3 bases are TGTGCCAGCTCTCGGGGGAGGGGCACCGGGGAGCTGTTTTTT. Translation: CASSRGRGTGELFF.

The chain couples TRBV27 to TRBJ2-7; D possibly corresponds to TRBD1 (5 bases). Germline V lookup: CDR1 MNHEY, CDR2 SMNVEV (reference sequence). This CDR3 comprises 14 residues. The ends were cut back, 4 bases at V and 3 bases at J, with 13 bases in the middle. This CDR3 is CASSSPDRDYEQYF. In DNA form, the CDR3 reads TGTGCCAGCAGTTCCCCAGACAGAGACTACGAGCAGTACTTC.

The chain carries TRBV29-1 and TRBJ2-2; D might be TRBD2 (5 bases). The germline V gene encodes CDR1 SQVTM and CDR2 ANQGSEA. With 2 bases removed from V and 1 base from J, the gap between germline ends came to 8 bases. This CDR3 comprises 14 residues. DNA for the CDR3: TGCAGCGTTGAACGGGGATTGAACACCGGGGAGCTGTTTTTT. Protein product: CSVERGLNTGELFF.

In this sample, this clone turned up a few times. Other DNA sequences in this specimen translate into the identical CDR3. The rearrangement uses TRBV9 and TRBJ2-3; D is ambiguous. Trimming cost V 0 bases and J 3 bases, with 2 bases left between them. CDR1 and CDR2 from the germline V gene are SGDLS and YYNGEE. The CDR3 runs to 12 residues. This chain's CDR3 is CASSVGTDTQYF. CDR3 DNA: TGTGCCAGCAGCGTAGGTACAGATACGCAGTATTTT.

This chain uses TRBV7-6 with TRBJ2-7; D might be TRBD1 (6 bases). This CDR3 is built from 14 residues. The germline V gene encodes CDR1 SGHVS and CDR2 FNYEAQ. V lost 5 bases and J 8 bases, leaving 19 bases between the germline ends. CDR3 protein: CASSPPTGFSKQYF. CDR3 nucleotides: TGTGCCAGCAGCCCCCCGACAGGCTTCTCCAAGCAGTACTTC.

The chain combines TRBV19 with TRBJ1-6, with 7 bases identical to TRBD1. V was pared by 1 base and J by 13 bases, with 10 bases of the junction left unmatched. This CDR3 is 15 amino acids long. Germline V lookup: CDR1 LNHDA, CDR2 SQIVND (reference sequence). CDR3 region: CASSIGTRGGSPLHF. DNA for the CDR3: TGTGCCAGTAGTATAGGGACCCGAGGGGGCAGTCCCCTCCACTTT. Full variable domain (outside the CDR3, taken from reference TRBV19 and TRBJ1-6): DGGITQSPKYLFRKEGQNVTLSCEQNLNHDAMYWYRQDPGQGLRLIYYSQIVNDFQKGDIAEGYSVSREKKESFPLTVTSAQKNPTAFYLCASSIGTRGGSPLHFGNGTRLTVT.

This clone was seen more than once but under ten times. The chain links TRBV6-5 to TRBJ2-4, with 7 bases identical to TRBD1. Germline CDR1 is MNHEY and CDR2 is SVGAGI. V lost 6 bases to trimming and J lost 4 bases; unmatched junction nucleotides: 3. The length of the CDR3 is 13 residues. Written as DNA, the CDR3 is TGTGCCAGCAGCTCGGGACAGAAAAACATTCAGTACTTC. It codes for CASSSGQKNIQYF.

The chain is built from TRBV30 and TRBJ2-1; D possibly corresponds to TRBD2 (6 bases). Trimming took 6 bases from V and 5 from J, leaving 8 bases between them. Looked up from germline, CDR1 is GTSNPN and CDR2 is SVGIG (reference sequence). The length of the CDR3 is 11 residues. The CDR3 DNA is TGTGCCTGTTCGGGGGACAATGAGCAGTTCTTC. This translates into CACSGDNEQFF.

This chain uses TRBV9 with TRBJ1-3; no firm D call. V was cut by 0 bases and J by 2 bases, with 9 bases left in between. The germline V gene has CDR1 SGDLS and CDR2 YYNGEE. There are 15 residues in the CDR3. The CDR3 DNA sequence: TGTGCCAGCAGCGTAGGGTTGGCAGCTGGAAACACCATATATTTT. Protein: CASSVGLAAGNTIYF.

The CDR3 is CASSYSKDAGGPEAFF. CDR3 sequence (DNA): TGTGCCAGCAGTTACTCGAAGGACGCTGGAGGGCCTGAAGCTTTCTTT. The chain uses TRBV6-5 and TRBJ1-1, with D unclear. The V end lost 0 bases, the J end lost 6 bases, and 17 bases lay between the germline ends. Per germline, CDR1 MNHEY and CDR2 SVGAGI. This CDR3 contains 16 residues.

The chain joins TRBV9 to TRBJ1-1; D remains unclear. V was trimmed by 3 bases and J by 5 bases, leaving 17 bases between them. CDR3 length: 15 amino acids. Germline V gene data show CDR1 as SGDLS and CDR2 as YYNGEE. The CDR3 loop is CASSGGRASGTEAFF. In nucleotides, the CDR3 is TGTGCCAGCAGCGGGGGTCGTGCCTCGGGGACTGAAGCTTTCTTT.

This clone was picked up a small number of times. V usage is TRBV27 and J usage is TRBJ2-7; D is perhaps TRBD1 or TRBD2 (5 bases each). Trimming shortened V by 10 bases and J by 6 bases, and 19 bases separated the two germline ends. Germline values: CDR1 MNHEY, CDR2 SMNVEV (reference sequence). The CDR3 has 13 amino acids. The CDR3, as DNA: TGTGCCACCGGGATCAGGGTTTCAAGCGAGCAGTACTTC. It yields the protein CATGIRVSSEQYF.

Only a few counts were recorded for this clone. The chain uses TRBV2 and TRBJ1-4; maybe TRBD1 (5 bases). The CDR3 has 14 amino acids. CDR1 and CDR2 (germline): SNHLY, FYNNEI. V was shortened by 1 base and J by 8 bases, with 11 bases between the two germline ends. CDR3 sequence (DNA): TGTGCCAGCAGTGAAGGAGGGGTTGTGGAAAAACTGTTTTTT. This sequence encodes CASSEGGVVEKLFF.

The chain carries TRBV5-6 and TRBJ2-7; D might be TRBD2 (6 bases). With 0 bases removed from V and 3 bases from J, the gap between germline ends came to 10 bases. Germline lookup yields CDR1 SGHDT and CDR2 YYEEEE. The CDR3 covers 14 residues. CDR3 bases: TGTGCCAGCAGCTTGGGCCTAGCGCGCTACGAGCAGTACTTC. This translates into CASSLGLARYEQYF.

The CDR3 DNA is TGTGCCAGCAGCCAAGCGGGACAGGGAGCTGTTGGCTACACCTTC. Translated, it gives CASSQAGQGAVGYTF. The chain carries TRBV13 and TRBJ1-2; 9 positions agree with TRBD1. This CDR3 spans 15 amino acids. J lost 7 bases, V lost 5 bases, and 11 bases had no gene match. Looked up from germline, CDR1 is PRHDT and CDR2 is FYEKMQ (reference sequence).

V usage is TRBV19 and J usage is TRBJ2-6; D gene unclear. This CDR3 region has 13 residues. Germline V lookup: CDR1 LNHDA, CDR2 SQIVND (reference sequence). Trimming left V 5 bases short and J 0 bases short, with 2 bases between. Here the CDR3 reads CASSVSGANVLTF. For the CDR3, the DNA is TGTGCCAGTAGTGTCTCTGGGGCCAACGTCCTGACTTTC.

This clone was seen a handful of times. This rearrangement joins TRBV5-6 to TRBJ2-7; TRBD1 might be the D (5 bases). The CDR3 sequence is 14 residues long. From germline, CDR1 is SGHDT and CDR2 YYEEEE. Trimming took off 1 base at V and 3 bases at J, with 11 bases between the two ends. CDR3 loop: CASSLLPDSYEQYF. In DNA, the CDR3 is TGTGCCAGCAGCTTGCTACCTGACAGCTACGAGCAGTACTTC. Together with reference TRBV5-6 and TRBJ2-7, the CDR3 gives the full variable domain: DAGVTQSPTHLIKTRGQQVTLRCSPKSGHDTVSWYQQALGQGPQFIFQYYEEEERQRGNFPDRFSGHQFPNYSSELNVNALLLGDSALYLCASSLLPDSYEQYFGPGTRLTVT.

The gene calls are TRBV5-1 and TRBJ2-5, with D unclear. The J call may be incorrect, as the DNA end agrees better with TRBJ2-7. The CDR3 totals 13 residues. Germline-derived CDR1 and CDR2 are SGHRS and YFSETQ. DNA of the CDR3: TGCGCCAGCAGCTTGAGTCAGAACTACGAGCAGTACTTC. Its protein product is CASSLSQNYEQYF.

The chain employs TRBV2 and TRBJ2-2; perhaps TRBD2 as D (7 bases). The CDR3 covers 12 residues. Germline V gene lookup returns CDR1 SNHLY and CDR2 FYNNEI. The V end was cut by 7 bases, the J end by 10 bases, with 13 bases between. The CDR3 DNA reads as TGTGCCAGCACTGGGGGGGCGGTGGAGCTGTTTTTT. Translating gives CASTGGAVELFF.

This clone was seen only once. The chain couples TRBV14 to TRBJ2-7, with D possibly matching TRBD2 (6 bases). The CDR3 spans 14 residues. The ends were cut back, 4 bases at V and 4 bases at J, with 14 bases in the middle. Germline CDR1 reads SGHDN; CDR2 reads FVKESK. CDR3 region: CASSPGIGGYEQYF. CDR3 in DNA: TGTGCCAGCAGCCCAGGAATTGGGGGGTACGAGCAGTACTTC.

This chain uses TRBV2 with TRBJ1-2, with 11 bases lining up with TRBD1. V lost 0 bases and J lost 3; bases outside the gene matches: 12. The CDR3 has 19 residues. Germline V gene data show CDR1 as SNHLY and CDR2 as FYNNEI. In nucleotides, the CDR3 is TGTGCCAGCAGTGAAGCGCTTCCGGACAGGGGGCTTAAGTACTATGGCTACACCTTC. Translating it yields CASSEALPDRGLKYYGYTF.

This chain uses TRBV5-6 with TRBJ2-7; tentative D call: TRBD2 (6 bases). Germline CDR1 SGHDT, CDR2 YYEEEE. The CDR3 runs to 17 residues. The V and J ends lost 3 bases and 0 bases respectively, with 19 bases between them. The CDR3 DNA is TGTGCCAGCAGCTCAGGATTATTTTTAGCGGCCTCCTACGAGCAGTACTTC. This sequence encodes CASSSGLFLAASYEQYF.